This is a list of T cell receptor beta chains from one sample in a study of shared T cell receptors in the human thymus. The repertoire was sequenced with immunoSEQ multiplex PCR; TCRdb's copy has only in-frame clones and lacks some. This sample carries roughly 410,000 clones, just under 95% of them seen once, and the ten largest clones take approximately 0.02%. Material: thymocytes. The receptors shown here come from a human donor. The CDR3 runs from the conserved cysteine through the conserved F or W. Each record gives: V gene, clone size, J gene, D gene, CDR3 protein, CDR3 DNA. A D gene is named only where the DNA matches it firmly. Clone size is given for some rows only: seen once, a few or many times, or a class if the clone is expanded.

V: TRBV4-3; size: .; J: TRBJ1-4; D: .; CDR3: CASSQLPATNEKLFF; DNA: TGCGCCAGCAGCCAGTTACCTGCAACTAATGAAAAACTGTTTTTT
V: TRBV10-3; size: .; J: TRBJ1-1; D: TRBD1; CDR3: CAISEIRGQHTEAFF; DNA: TGTGCCATCAGTGAGATCAGGGGGCAGCACACTGAAGCTTTCTTT
V: TRBV15; size: .; J: TRBJ2-6; D: TRBD1; CDR3: CATSIDRVTGANVLTF; DNA: TGTGCCACCAGCATAGACAGGGTTACTGGGGCCAACGTCCTGACTTTC
V: TRBV10-1; size: once; J: TRBJ2-1; D: .; CDR3: CASRVLENNEQFF; DNA: TGCGCCAGCAGAGTGCTAGAAAACAATGAGCAGTTCTTC
V: TRBV6-5; size: .; J: TRBJ2-7; D: .; CDR3: CASSYKESSYEQYF; DNA: TGTGCCAGCAGTTATAAGGAAAGCTCCTACGAGCAGTACTTC
V: TRBV28; size: .; J: TRBJ2-7; D: .; CDR3: CASSTLGTGGHEQYF; DNA: TGTGCCAGCAGCACCCTCGGGACCGGAGGGCACGAGCAGTACTTC
V: TRBV27; size: .; J: TRBJ1-1; D: .; CDR3: CASSFGILRGQRAEAFF; DNA: TGTGCCAGCAGTTTCGGGATCCTTCGGGGGCAGCGCGCTGAAGCTTTCTTT
V: TRBV19; size: .; J: TRBJ2-7; D: .; CDR3: CASCPAYEQYF; DNA: TGTGCCAGTTGTCCGGCCTACGAGCAGTACTTC
V: TRBV27; size: .; J: TRBJ2-7; D: TRBD2; CDR3: CASSHDSGINSYEQYF; DNA: TGTGCCAGCAGTCACGATAGCGGGATTAACTCCTACGAGCAGTACTTC
V: TRBV7-7; size: .; J: TRBJ2-1; D: .; CDR3: CASSLEVSSYNEQFF; DNA: TGTGCTAGCAGCTTAGAAGTAAGCTCCTACAATGAGCAGTTCTTC